The clone carrying this TCR beta chain was detected many times. Its antigen is currently unknown. The CDR3 regions of TCR beta were amplified from RNA transcripts. HTBI primers were employed in a first-round RT-PCR of the TCR CDR3. One entry per CDR3 protein results from TCRdb running MiXCR on the multiplex PCR reads. The sample includes 400,000 to 600,000 distinct CDR3 sequences, about 16% of them seen just once. This sample is part of a study of T cells in Graves' hyperthyroidism and ophthalmopathy. Overall study context: The initial diagnosis was the point when peripheral blood was collected, ahead of any treatment.

Ophthalmopathy patients had moderate-to-severe active disease, CAS ≥3, NOSPECS ≥4, and disease duration under 3 months. Fresh 10 ml peripheral blood yielded PBMCs. Trimming removed 3 bases at V and 4 bases at J, with 3 bases between. Germline-derived CDR1 and CDR2 are KGHSH and LQKENI. The CDR3 extends over 11 amino acids. Study outcomes and limitations: Blood samples included most of the expanded thyroid clonotypes exceeding 0.001.

The rearrangement uses TRBV18 and TRBJ2-5; D remains ambiguous. Sequencing input: blood. The TCR originated in a woman aged 25-40 years with Graves' ophthalmopathy. The CDR3 DNA reads TGTGCCAGCTCACCGGCAGAGACCCAGTACTTC. This translates into CASSPAETQYF.